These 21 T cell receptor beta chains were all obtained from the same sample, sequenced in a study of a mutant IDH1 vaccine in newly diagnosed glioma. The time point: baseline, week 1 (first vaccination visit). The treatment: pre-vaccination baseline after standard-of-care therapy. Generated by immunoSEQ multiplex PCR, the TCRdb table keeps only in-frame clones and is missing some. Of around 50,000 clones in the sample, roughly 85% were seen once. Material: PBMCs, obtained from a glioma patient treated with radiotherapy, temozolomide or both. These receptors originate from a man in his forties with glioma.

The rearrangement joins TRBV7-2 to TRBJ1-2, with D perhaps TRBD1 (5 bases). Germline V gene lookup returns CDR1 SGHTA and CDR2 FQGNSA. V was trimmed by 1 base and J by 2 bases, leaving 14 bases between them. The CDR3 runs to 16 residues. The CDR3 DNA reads TGTGCCAGCAGCTTAGGGGGAAGACAGATGAACTATGGCTACACCTTC. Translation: CASSLGGRQMNYGYTF.

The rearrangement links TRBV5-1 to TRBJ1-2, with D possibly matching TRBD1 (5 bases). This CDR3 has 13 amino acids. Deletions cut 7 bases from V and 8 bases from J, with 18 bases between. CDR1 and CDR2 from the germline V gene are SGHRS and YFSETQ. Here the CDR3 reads CASRSGPDGGYTF. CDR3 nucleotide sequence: TGCGCCAGCCGATCGGGACCGGATGGGGGCTACACCTTC.

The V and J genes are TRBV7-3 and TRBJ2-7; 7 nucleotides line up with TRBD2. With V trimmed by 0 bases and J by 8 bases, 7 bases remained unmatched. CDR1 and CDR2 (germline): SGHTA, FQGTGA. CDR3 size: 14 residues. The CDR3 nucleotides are TGTGCCAGCAGCTTAACGGCGGGAGTGGTTCAGCAGTACTTC. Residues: CASSLTAGVVQQYF.

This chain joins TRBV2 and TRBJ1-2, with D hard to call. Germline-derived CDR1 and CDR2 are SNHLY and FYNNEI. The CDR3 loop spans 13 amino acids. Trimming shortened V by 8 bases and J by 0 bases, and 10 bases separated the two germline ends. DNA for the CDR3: TGTGCCAGCGCCCAGGAGGCTAACTATGGCTACACCTTC. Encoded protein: CASAQEANYGYTF.

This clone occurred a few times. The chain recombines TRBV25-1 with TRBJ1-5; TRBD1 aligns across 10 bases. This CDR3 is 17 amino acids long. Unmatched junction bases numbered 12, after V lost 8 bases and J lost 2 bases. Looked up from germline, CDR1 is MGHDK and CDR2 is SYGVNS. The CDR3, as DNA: TGTGCCAGCTCCATCCTCTTGACAGGGGGCCGCAATCAGCCCCAGCATTTT. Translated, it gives CASSILLTGGRNQPQHF.

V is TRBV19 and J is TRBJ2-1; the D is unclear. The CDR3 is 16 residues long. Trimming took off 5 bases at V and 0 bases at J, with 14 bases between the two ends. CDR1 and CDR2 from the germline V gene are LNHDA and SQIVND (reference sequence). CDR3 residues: CASSLVLVSSYNEQFF. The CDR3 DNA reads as TGTGCCAGTAGTTTAGTCCTAGTTAGCTCCTACAATGAGCAGTTCTTC. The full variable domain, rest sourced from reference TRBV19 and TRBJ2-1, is DGGITQSPKYLFRKEGQNVTLSCEQNLNHDAMYWYRQDPGQGLRLIYYSQIVNDFQKGDIAEGYSVSREKKESFPLTVTSAQKNPTAFYLCASSLVLVSSYNEQFFGPGTRLTVL.

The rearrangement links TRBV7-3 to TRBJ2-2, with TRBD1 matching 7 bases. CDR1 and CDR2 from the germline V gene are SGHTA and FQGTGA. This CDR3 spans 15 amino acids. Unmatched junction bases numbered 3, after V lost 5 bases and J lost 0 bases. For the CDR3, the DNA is TGTGCCAGCAGCCAGACAGGGTCGAACACCGGGGAGCTGTTTTTT. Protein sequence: CASSQTGSNTGELFF.

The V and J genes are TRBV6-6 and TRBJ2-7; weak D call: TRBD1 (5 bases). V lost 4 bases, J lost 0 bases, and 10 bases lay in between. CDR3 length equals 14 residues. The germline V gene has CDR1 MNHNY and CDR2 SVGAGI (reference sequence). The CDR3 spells CASSSRTPSYEQYF. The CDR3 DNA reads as TGTGCCAGCAGTTCTCGGACACCCTCCTACGAGCAGTACTTC.

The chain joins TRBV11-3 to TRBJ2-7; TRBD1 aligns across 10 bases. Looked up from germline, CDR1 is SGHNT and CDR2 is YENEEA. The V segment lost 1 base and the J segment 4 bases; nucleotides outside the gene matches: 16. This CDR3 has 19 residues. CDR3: CASSLVGTGAHFPIYEQYF. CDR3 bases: TGTGCCAGCAGCTTAGTCGGGACAGGGGCGCATTTTCCCATTTACGAGCAGTACTTC.

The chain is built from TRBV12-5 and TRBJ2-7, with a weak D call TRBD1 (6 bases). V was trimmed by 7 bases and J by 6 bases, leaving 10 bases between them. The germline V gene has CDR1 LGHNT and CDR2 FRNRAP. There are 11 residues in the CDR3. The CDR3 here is CASAGVGEQYF. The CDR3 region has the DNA TGTGCTAGTGCAGGGGTAGGCGAGCAGTACTTC.

Written as DNA, the CDR3 is TGTGCCAGCAGCAAAGGGCCCCCCAGCGGGAAGGGTCAAGAGACCCAGTACTTC. It yields the protein CASSKGPPSGKGQETQYF. The chain employs TRBV21-1 and TRBJ2-5; TRBD2 reflects the table's D call only, with no check against the DNA. TRBV21-1 is annotated as a pseudogene. The CDR3 runs to 18 residues.

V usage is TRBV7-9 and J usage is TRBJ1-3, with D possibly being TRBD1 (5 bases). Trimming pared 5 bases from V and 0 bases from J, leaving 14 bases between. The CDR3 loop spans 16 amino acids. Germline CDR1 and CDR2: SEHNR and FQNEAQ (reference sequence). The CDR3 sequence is CASSEGVPSSGNTIYF. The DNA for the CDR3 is TGTGCCAGCAGCGAAGGGGTTCCGAGCTCTGGAAACACCATATATTTT.

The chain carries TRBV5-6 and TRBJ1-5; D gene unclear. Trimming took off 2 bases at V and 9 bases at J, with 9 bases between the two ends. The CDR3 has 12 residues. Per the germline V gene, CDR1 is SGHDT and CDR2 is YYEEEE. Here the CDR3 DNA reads TGTGCCAGCAGCTTATATCAGCGGCCCCAGCATTTT. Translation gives CASSLYQRPQHF. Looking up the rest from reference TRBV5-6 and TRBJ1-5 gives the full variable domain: DAGVTQSPTHLIKTRGQQVTLRCSPKSGHDTVSWYQQALGQGPQFIFQYYEEEERQRGNFPDRFSGHQFPNYSSELNVNALLLGDSALYLCASSLYQRPQHFGDGTRLSIL.

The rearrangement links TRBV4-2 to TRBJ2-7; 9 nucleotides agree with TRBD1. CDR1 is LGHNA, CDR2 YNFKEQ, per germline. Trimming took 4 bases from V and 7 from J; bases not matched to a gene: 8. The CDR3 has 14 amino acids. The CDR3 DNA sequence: TGTGCCAGCAGCCTACCGGGACAGGGTGCGGAGCAGTACTTC. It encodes CASSLPGQGAEQYF.

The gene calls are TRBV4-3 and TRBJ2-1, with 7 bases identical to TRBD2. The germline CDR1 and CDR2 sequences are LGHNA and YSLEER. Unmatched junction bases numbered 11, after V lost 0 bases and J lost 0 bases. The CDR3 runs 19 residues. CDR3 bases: TGCGCCAGCAGCCAAGATTACCGGCGGGAGATACCCTCCTACAATGAGCAGTTCTTC. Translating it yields CASSQDYRREIPSYNEQFF.

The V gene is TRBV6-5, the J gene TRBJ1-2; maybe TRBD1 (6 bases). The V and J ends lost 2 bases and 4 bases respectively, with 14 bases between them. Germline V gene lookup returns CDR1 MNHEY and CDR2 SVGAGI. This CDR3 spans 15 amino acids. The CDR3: CASSYNPGALYGYTF. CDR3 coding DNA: TGTGCCAGCAGTTACAACCCAGGGGCACTCTATGGCTACACCTTC.

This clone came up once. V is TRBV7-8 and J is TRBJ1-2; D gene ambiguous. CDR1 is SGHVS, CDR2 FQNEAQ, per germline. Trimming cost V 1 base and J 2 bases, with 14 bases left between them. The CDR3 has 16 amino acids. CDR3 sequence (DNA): TGTGCCAGCAGCTTAGGTAGTGCTAAGCAGAACTATGGCTACACCTTC. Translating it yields CASSLGSAKQNYGYTF.

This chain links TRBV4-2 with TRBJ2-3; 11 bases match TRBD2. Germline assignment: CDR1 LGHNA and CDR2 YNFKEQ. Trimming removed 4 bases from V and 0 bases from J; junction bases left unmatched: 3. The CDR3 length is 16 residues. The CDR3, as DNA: TGTGCCAGCAGCCTCGGGACTAGCGGTAGCACAGATACGCAGTATTTT. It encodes CASSLGTSGSTDTQYF.

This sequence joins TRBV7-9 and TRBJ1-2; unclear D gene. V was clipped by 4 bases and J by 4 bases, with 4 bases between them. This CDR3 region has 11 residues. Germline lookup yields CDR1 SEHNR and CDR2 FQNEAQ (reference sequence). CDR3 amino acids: CASSSSYGYTF. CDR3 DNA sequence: TGTGCCAGCAGCTCCAGCTATGGCTACACCTTC.

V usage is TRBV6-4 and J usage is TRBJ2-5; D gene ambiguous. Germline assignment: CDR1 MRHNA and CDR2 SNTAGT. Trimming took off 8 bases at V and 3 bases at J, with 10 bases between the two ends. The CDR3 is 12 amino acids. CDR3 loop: CASRPIEETQYF. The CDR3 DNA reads TGTGCCAGCCGCCCCATCGAAGAGACCCAGTACTTC.

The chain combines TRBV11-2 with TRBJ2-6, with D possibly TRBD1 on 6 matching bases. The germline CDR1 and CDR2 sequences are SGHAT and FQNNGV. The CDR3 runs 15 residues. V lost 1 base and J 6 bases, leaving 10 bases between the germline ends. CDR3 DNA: TGTGCCAGCAGCTTAGTGGGGGCGCAGGCCAACGTCCTGACTTTC. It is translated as CASSLVGAQANVLTF.